Listed here is a single T cell receptor (beta chain). What this receptor recognizes is not known. No much larger clonotype is one base removed from it; base qualities were not supplied. The library was built by means of PCR. These reads were obtained on an Illumina HiSeq 2500. TCR libraries were prepared with molecular barcoding, using unique molecular identifiers to normalize TCRbeta repertoire quantification. TCRdb ran its own pipeline on the public reads, namely fastp trimming at Q25 and MiXCR clone calling, and kept in-frame beta chains. Each CDR3 protein appears once, grouped with its most common genes and DNA. Recorded for this sample are 250,000 to 300,000 distinct CDR3 sequences; about 7.3% of them occurred a single time. Together, the top ten hold 8.5% to 9.5% of the sample. The sample is drawn from a study of T-cell reconstitution after alpha-beta-depleted transplantation in children (dated by TCRdb to between 2015 and 2016). Background for the entire study: Using TCR repertoire profiling, the study quantitatively followed how T-cell immune reconstitution unfolded in children after TCRalphabeta/CD19-depleted allogeneic hematopoietic cell transplantation. General study outcomes and caveats: In some patients, the high TCRbeta diversity seen at day 60 was put down to recipient T cells and intrathymic progenitors that had survived conditioning. About two months after transplant, the apparently early recovery of alphabetaT-cell counts reportedly depended on just several hundred clones that had expanded rapidly and came from non-depleted graft cells. Hyperexpanded clone frequencies declined over subsequent months; after one year, T-cell counts and TCRbeta diversity were mostly attributed to newly produced T cells.

At the junction V is shortened by 3 bases and J by 8 bases, with 10 bases in between. Counted from cysteine to phenylalanine, this CDR3 has 12 amino acids. Only the CDR3 portion is preserved as DNA: 36 bases, with reading frame beginning at the first base. The treatment or condition label of this sample denotes: allogeneic hematopoietic cell transplantation with graft depleted of TCRalphabeta T cells and CD19 B cells. Transplant recipients were children who received TCRalphabeta/CD19-depleted allogeneic hematopoietic cell grafts. The sequence is built from TRBV12-3 or TRBV12-4 and TRBJ1-2; TRBD1 is a weak D gene call, 6 bases matching. The source material was peripheral blood, sampled 360 days after TCRalphabeta/CD19-depleted stem cell transplant. This TCR derives from a female patient aged 2-15 years who had a stem cell transplant for Fanconi anemia, so the T cells may come from the graft donor. The CDR3: CASSFRQAGYTF. In nucleotides, the sequence is TGTGCCAGCAGTTTTCGACAGGCCGGCTACACCTTC.